This TCR beta chain originates from a study of technical replicates of blood from a few donors. J lost 11 bases, V lost 6 bases, and 13 bases had no gene match. Germline CDR1 SGHNT, CDR2 YENEEA. The CDR3 has 15 amino acids. Clones were read by immunoSEQ multiplex PCR, and TCRdb kept only the in-frame ones, dropping some. This sample carries 95,000 to 100,000 clones, 90% to 97% of them seen once, and the ten largest clones take roughly 0.22%. The sequenced sample was T cells isolated from PBMCs. The chain is built from TRBV11-3 and TRBJ2-7; TRBD2 matches 13 bases. This receptor was identified in a human donor in good health. In DNA form, the CDR3 reads TGTGCCAGCAGTTCCCCCATACTAGCGGGGGGGCCGAAGTACTTC. It translates to CASSSPILAGGPKYF.